Listed here is a single TCR beta chain. As yet, its antigen is unknown. The sample is drawn from a study of T cell repertoires in cytomegalovirus infection. The wider study: CMV epitopes, recently identified HLA-C-restricted and well-studied HLA-B-restricted, were used. Public TCR beta signatures marked donors with CMV infection and the matching HLA. General study findings and limits: It was HLA-C-restricted CMV-specific TCR beta clonotypes that dominated the response ex vivo. Carriage of CMV together with the relevant HLA was identifiable through cumulative public TCR beta family frequency.

TCRdb used MiXCR to reprocess the reads, holding one entry per CDR3 protein. The sample comprises 750,000 to 900,000 distinct CDR3 sequences, about 28% of which are singletons, and about an eighth rests with the top ten. V lost 2 bases and J lost 3, with 12 bases in between. The CDR3 spans 15 residues. The germline V gene encodes CDR1 SGHVS and CDR2 FQNEAQ. The V and J genes are TRBV7-8 and TRBJ2-3, with a possible D match to TRBD2 (6 bases). The receptor was derived from a human donor in good health (CMV status not recorded). Some clones in this sample may be carry-over from other donors' samples. The sequences come from cultured CD8+ T cells from PBMCs, collected from culture after CMV antigen stimulation. The CDR3 loop is CASSLYAGPTDTQYF. The DNA of the CDR3 is TGTGCCAGCAGCTTATACGCGGGGCCAACAGATACGCAGTATTTT.